This is a list of T cell receptor beta chains from one sample in a study of blood T cells in healthy people across ages. TCRdb analysed the 5' RACE reads with MiXCR anew, one entry per CDR3 protein. The sample holds about 780,000 distinct CDR3 sequences, around 25% seen once. These same records also appear under a second study, on T cells of mothers and their children.

Sequencing was done on a sample of blood. These receptors were taken from a boy younger than 18 in good health. Each CDR3 is given with its conserved first and last residue. A D gene is named only where the DNA matches it firmly. For some rows the clone size is stated as once, few or many, or as a class when expanded; others skip it.

d_gene	abundance	j_gene	v_gene	CDR3nt	CDR3aa
TRBD2	few	TRBJ2-7	TRBV5-1	TGCGCCAGCAGCTTGGAGCGGGGAGTCCACGAGCAGTACTTC	CASSLERGVHEQYF
NA	NA	TRBJ2-5	TRBV19	TGTGCCAGCATGACCCAAGGGGAGACCCAGTACTTC	CASMTQGETQYF
NA	NA	TRBJ1-5	TRBV13	TGTGCCAGCAGCCGGGGGCAGTTTAAATATAGCAATCAGCCCCAGCATTTT	CASSRGQFKYSNQPQHF
NA	NA	TRBJ2-5	TRBV4-2	TGTGCCAGCAGCCCCTGGGGAGGGGGGGCAGAAGAGACCCAGTACTTC	CASSPWGGGAEETQYF
NA	few	TRBJ2-5	TRBV5-1	TGCGCCAGCAGCTTAACGCCGGGGACACATAATCAGTGGCAAGAGACCCAGTACTTC	CASSLTPGTHNQWQETQYF
TRBD2	few	TRBJ2-5	TRBV28	TGTGCCAGCAGTTTATCTCCTAGCGGGGGGGCCAGAGAGACCCAGTACTTC	CASSLSPSGGARETQYF
NA	NA	TRBJ2-5	TRBV7-9	TGTGCCAGCAGCTTAGGGAGCTTACTCAGTCAAGAGACCCAGCACTTC	CASSLGSLLSQETQHF
TRBD1	NA	TRBJ2-1	TRBV5-1	TGCGCCAGCAGCTGGGGACAGGAGGCCAATGAGCAGTTCTTC	CASSWGQEANEQFF
NA	NA	TRBJ1-3	TRBV4-2	TGTGCCAGCAGCCAAGATCAGCAGTCTGGAAACACCATATATTTT	CASSQDQQSGNTIYF
TRBD2	NA	TRBJ2-1	TRBV7-9	TGTGCCAGCAGCTCCTATCCCCGGGGAGGGAATGAGCAGTTCTTC	CASSSYPRGGNEQFF
TRBD1	many	TRBJ2-7	TRBV4-2	TGTGCCAGCAGCCGCCCCCCGACAGGGGGCGTTGTATACGAGCAGTACTTC	CASSRPPTGGVVYEQYF
TRBD2	few	TRBJ2-5	TRBV12-3/TRBV12-4	TGTGCCAGCAGTTTGAGCGGGGGAGGGACCCAGTACTTC	CASSLSGGGTQYF
NA	few	TRBJ2-7	TRBV21-1	TGTGCCAGCAGCAAAGGGTCCCAACAACAGGGCTACGAGCAGTACTTC	CASSKGSQQQGYEQYF
NA	NA	TRBJ2-1	TRBV20-1	TGCAGTGCTAGTGGCGAATTAAATGAGCAGTTCTTC	CSASGELNEQFF
NA	NA	TRBJ1-2	TRBV20-1	TGCAGTGCTCCAGACAGTCTAGCTAACGTCTATGGCTACACCTTC	CSAPDSLANVYGYTF
NA	few	TRBJ2-7	TRBV6-2/TRBV6-3	TGTGCCAGCAGTTATGCGGGGAACTACGAGCAGTACTTC	CASSYAGNYEQYF
TRBD2	few	TRBJ2-7	TRBV7-9	TGTGCCAGCACAAGCGGGACCCACTACGAGCAGTACTTC	CASTSGTHYEQYF
TRBD1	NA	TRBJ2-1	TRBV20-1	TGCAGTGCTAGTGTGGGGACAGGGGGCTACAATGGGCAGTTCTTC	CSASVGTGGYNGQFF
TRBD2	few	TRBJ2-3	TRBV4-2	TGTGCCAGCAGCCAAGTGATTGCGGGGGGAACAGATACGCAGTATTTT	CASSQVIAGGTDTQYF
NA	NA	TRBJ2-2	TRBV5-1	TGCGCCAGCAGCTTGGCACAGCCGAACACCGGGGAGCTGTTTTTT	CASSLAQPNTGELFF
NA	NA	TRBJ1-6	TRBV11-2	TGTGCCAGCAGCCATCGACAGTTTACTTATAATTCACCCCTCCACTTT	CASSHRQFTYNSPLHF
NA	NA	TRBJ2-2	TRBV27	TGTGCCGTCGGGGTCCCCGGGGGGGAGCTGTTTTTT	CAVGVPGGELFF
NA	few	TRBJ2-3	TRBV4-1	TGCGCCAGCAGCGAAGTCTCACACTACACAGATACGCAGTATTTT	CASSEVSHYTDTQYF
NA	NA	TRBJ2-5	TRBV28	TGTGCCAGCAGTAACCAGGGGACAACCCAAGAGACCCAGTACTTC	CASSNQGTTQETQYF
TRBD2	NA	TRBJ2-7	TRBV6-1	TGTGCCAGCAGTGCCCGTCTCCACCCGGGAGGCTACGAGCAGTACTTC	CASSARLHPGGYEQYF
TRBD1	few	TRBJ1-2	TRBV3-1	TGTGCCAGCAGCCAGAGACAGGGTACGGACTATGGCTACACCTTC	CASSQRQGTDYGYTF
TRBD1	few	TRBJ2-4	TRBV28	TGTGCCAGCAGTCCCCTCAGGCCGGGACAGGGAGTTTGGAACATTCAGTACTTC	CASSPLRPGQGVWNIQYF
NA	few	TRBJ2-4	TRBV28	TGTGCCAGCAGTTTATACCAGATGGGTAAAAACATTCAGTACTTC	CASSLYQMGKNIQYF
NA	NA	TRBJ2-1	TRBV28	TGTGCCAGCAGTTCCGGGCAGGGGTACTACAATGAGCAGTTCTTC	CASSSGQGYYNEQFF
TRBD1	few	TRBJ2-1	TRBV5-1	TGCGCCAGCAGCTTAGGGACAGCCCCCTACAATGAGCAGTTCTTC	CASSLGTAPYNEQFF
TRBD2	NA	TRBJ2-7	TRBV28	TGTGCCAGCAGCATAAGCGGGGGGGTCTCCTACGAGCAGTACTTC	CASSISGGVSYEQYF
NA	few	TRBJ1-1	TRBV6-5	TGTGCCAGCAGTTACTCGGAGCGACTTGAAGCTTTCTTT	CASSYSERLEAFF
TRBD1	once	TRBJ2-7	TRBV6-5	TGTGCCAGCAGTTACGAGGGACAGCCGAACTACGAGCAGTACTTC	CASSYEGQPNYEQYF
NA	many	TRBJ2-2	TRBV11-2	TGTGCCAGCAAACGAGCTGGAACCGGGGAGCTGTTTTTT	CASKRAGTGELFF
NA	few	TRBJ2-1	TRBV24-1	TGTGCCACCAGTGATTTCTGGGGCACAAACGGTAATGAGCAGTTCTTC	CATSDFWGTNGNEQFF
TRBD1	NA	TRBJ2-7	TRBV12-3/TRBV12-4	TGTGCCAGCAGTCCCCGGACAGGTCCCCCTAGCTACGAGCAGTACTTC	CASSPRTGPPSYEQYF
NA	NA	TRBJ1-6	TRBV7-2	TGTGCCAGCAGCTTAGCGCGGCAGCAGGGTGCCCTCCACTTT	CASSLARQQGALHF
TRBD1	NA	TRBJ2-5	TRBV12-3/TRBV12-4	TGTGCCAGCAGTCCGACCGGGACAGGGGAGTTAGCGACCCAGTACTTC	CASSPTGTGELATQYF
NA	NA	TRBJ2-4	TRBV10-3	TGTGCCATCAGTACAGGGGCGGGGGACATTCAGTACTTC	CAISTGAGDIQYF
TRBD1	NA	TRBJ1-2	TRBV28	TGTACCAGCTGGATCCGGGACAGGGTCCAGATCACCTTC	CTSWIRDRVQITF
TRBD1	NA	TRBJ1-5	TRBV6-5	TGTGCCAGCCAACCCGGACAGGGGGTTCAGCCCCAGCATTTT	CASQPGQGVQPQHF
NA	few	TRBJ2-4	TRBV12-3/TRBV12-4	TGTGCCAGCAGTTCGGGAACTACGGGCATTCAGTACTTC	CASSSGTTGIQYF
NA	few	TRBJ1-4	TRBV29-1	TGCAGCGTTGAAGGAGGGGGAAAACTGTTTTTT	CSVEGGGKLFF
NA	NA	TRBJ1-5	TRBV2	TGTGCCAGCAGTGGTATAAATCAGCCCCAGCATTTT	CASSGINQPQHF
TRBD1	few	TRBJ2-2	TRBV6-1	TGTGCCAGCAGTGATGGGGACAGGGAGGCCGGGGAGCTGTTTTTT	CASSDGDREAGELFF
NA	NA	TRBJ1-2	TRBV13	TGTGCCAGCAGCCACAAGACGGGGGGCTCCTATGGCTACACCTTC	CASSHKTGGSYGYTF
TRBD2	NA	TRBJ2-5	TRBV6-5	TGTGCCAGCAGGCGACAGGGACTAGCAGATGGGGAGACCCAGTACTTC	CASRRQGLADGETQYF